This T cell receptor beta chain was sequenced in a study of T cell repertoires in cytomegalovirus infection (dated by TCRdb to between 2017 and 2020). With regard to the full study: Because public TCR beta signatures pointed to carriage of CMV infection together with the matching HLA type, the HLA type of each donor mattered for the analysis.

Note on this clonotype: Its specific antigen is unknown. There are no base qualities to consult, and no much larger clone falls within one base.

The germline V gene (reference sequence) sets CDR1 to LGHDT and CDR2 to YNNKEL. The CDR3 runs 17 amino acids, cysteine and phenylalanine included. The only DNA kept is the CDR3, 51 bases in frame from the first base. V loses 0 bases of germline sequence and J loses 1 base, and the interval between the two ends is 13 bases. Results the study describes overall, beyond this receptor: In both this cohort and an independent cohort of 350 or so donors, the cumulative frequency of public TCR beta family members distinguished carriers of CMV infection plus the relevant HLA type. In the ex vivo response, HLA-C-restricted CMV-specific TCR beta clonotypes were dominant, and in two of eight donors the single most frequent clonotype came from this HLA-C-restricted group.

Sequenced on an Illumina HiSeq 1500. Starting from the raw public reads, TCRdb applied fastp trimming at Q25, assembled clones with MiXCR and retained in-frame beta chains. Identical CDR3 proteins give one entry, which carries the most common genes and DNA. The sample records hundreds of thousands of distinct CDR3 sequences, 24% of which are singletons. The ten most abundant clones make up roughly 8% of the sample. The sequenced material came from CD8+ T cells from PBMCs. The rearrangement combines TRBV3-1 with TRBJ2-4; the D gene is unclear. This TCR was recovered from a human donor in good health (CMV status not recorded). Some clones in this sample may be carry-over from other donors' samples. The CDR3 reads as follows: CASSQEGRRGAKNIQYF. In nucleotide form, the sequence is TGTGCCAGCAGCCAAGAAGGCCGGCGTGGGGCCAAAAACATTCAGTACTTC. With the portions outside the CDR3 filled from the reference TRBV3-1 and TRBJ2-4 genes, the complete variable region becomes DTAVSQTPKYLVTQMGNDKSIKCEQNLGHDTMYWYKQDSKKFLKIMFSYNNKELIINETVPNRFSPKSPDKAHLNLHINSLELGDSAVYFCASSQEGRRGAKNIQYFGAGTRLSVL.